The 28 T cell receptor beta chains below all came from one sample that was sequenced in a study of response to subunit inactivated influenza vaccine (dated by TCRdb to the late 2010s). Libraries were built with RT-PCR. The instrument was an Illumina HiSeq 2500. TCRdb redid the processing of the public reads, applying fastp at Q25 and MiXCR, and retained in-frame beta chains. Duplicate CDR3 protein sequences are folded into a single record with the most common DNA and genes. Counted in this sample were a few hundred thousand distinct CDR3 sequences; approximately 12% of them appeared once. Less than 8.5% of the sample belongs to the ten largest clones. Sequencing used non-naive T cells sorted from PBMCs, obtained less than 15 days before vaccination. According to the study, the label for this sample's cell subset or site signals: memory T cell fraction. The source is a man aged 50 to 59 who received an inactivated influenza vaccine. Donor details come from another sample of the same person, matched by shared clones.

The chain links TRBV4-2 to TRBJ1-6; D may be TRBD1 (6 bases). This CDR3 spans 17 amino acids. CDR1 is LGHNA and CDR2 is YNFKEQ in the germline V gene. Trimming removed 0 bases from V and 4 bases from J, with 13 bases in between. The CDR3 DNA follows: TGTGCCAGCAGCCAAGAGGGAGGACAGCTTTATAATTCACCCCTCCACTTT. Residues: CASSQEGGQLYNSPLHF.

The rearrangement joins TRBV12-3 or TRBV12-4 to TRBJ1-2, with TRBD1 matching 10 bases. With 6 bases clipped from V and 8 bases from J, the junction kept 9 bases outside the gene matches. CDR3 length: 14 amino acids. The CDR3 protein is CASRPGQGTRGYTF. The CDR3 nucleotides are TGTGCCAGCAGGCCGGGACAGGGGACGCGGGGCTACACCTTC.

The CDR3 region is CASSPWAGSSYEQYF. The CDR3 nucleotides read TGTGCCAGCAGCCCGTGGGCGGGGAGCTCCTACGAGCAGTACTTC. The chain uses TRBV7-2 and TRBJ2-7, with D possibly TRBD2 on 6 matching bases. The germline V and J ends were trimmed by 5 bases and 0 bases, with 14 bases remaining between them. CDR3 size: 15 residues. The germline gives CDR1 SGHTA, CDR2 FQGNSA. The variable domain in full, with the rest retrieved from reference TRBV7-2 and TRBJ2-7, is GAGVSQSPSNKVTEKGKDVELRCDPISGHTALYWYRQSLGQGLEFLIYFQGNSAPDKSGLPSDRFSAERTGGSVSTLTIQRTQQEDSAVYLCASSPWAGSSYEQYFGPGTRLTVT.

The rearrangement links TRBV14 to TRBJ2-4; D remains unclear. The V end lost 0 bases, the J end lost 7 bases, and 10 bases lay between the germline ends. Germline-derived CDR1 and CDR2 are SGHDN and FVKESK. CDR3 length: 14 residues. CDR3 nucleotide sequence: TGTGCCAGCAGCCAAGATGGTGGCAGGAACATTCAGTACTTC. As protein: CASSQDGGRNIQYF.

The V gene is TRBV18, the J gene TRBJ1-3, with D hard to call. CDR3 length: 15 amino acids. Germline assignment: CDR1 KGHSH and CDR2 LQKENI. V was pared by 3 bases and J by 0 bases, with 9 bases between. The CDR3 reads CASSPLGISGNTIYF. The CDR3 bases are TGTGCCAGCTCACCCCTCGGGATCTCTGGAAACACCATATATTTT. The complete variable domain, with remaining parts taken from reference TRBV18 and TRBJ1-3, reads NAGVMQNPRHLVRRRGQEARLRCSPMKGHSHVYWYRQLPEEGLKFMVYLQKENIIDESGMPKERFSAEFPKEGPSILRIQQVVRGDSAAYFCASSPLGISGNTIYFGEGSWLTVV.

The chain employs TRBV19 and TRBJ2-7, with 8 bases identical to TRBD1. The J segment lost 4 bases and the V segment lost 7 bases, leaving 12 bases of the junction unmatched. The CDR3 sequence is 15 residues long. Germline CDR1 and CDR2: LNHDA and SQIVND (reference sequence). The CDR3 DNA follows: TGTGCCAGTAACTCCGGGACAGGTGGTGTTTACGAGCAGTACTTC. As protein: CASNSGTGGVYEQYF.

This clonotype was seen at least ten times. The rearrangement links TRBV20-1 to TRBJ2-7; possible D gene TRBD2, 6 bases. The CDR3 spans 15 residues. The V gene's germline CDR1 is DFQATT and CDR2 SNEGSKA (reference sequence). The V end lost 0 bases, the J end lost 2 bases, and 14 bases lay between the germline ends. The CDR3 region is CSARDAARGPYEQYF. DNA of the CDR3: TGCAGTGCTAGAGATGCGGCGCGGGGCCCCTACGAGCAGTACTTC.

The CDR3, as DNA: TGCGCCAGCAGTGAGCGGCGGGGGGGCTTGAATGAGCAGTTCTTC. It translates to CASSERRGGLNEQFF. This chain links TRBV10-1 with TRBJ2-1; 9 nucleotides line up with TRBD2. The CDR3 runs 15 residues. In germline, CDR1 is WNHNN, CDR2 SYGVQD (reference sequence). With 2 bases clipped from V and 7 bases from J, the junction kept 6 bases outside the gene matches.

In this sample, this clonotype turned up a few times. Compared with germline, one end of the junction differs, possibly owing to a read error. The V gene is TRBV6-1, the J gene TRBJ2-7; D is unresolved. There are 9 residues in the CDR3. In germline, CDR1 is MNHNS, CDR2 SASEGT. The CDR3 DNA is TGTGCCATCTCCTTCGAGCAGTACTTC. This translates into CAISFEQYF.

The chain has TRBV7-6 and TRBJ2-1; D could derive from TRBD1 or TRBD2 (7 bases each). V lost 5 bases and J 7 bases, leaving 15 bases between the germline ends. CDR1 SGHVS and CDR2 FNYEAQ come from the germline V gene. The CDR3 has 14 amino acids. The CDR3 loop reads CASSRRQGGNEQFF. Written as DNA, the CDR3 is TGTGCCAGCAGCCGTAGACAGGGAGGGAATGAGCAGTTCTTC. Full variable domain (missing parts from reference TRBV7-6 and TRBJ2-1): GAGVSQSPRYKVTKRGQDVALRCDPISGHVSLYWYRQALGQGPEFLTYFNYEAQQDKSGLPNDRFSAERPEGSISTLTIQRTEQRDSAMYRCASSRRQGGNEQFFGPGTRLTVL.

This chain uses TRBV20-1 with TRBJ1-1, with TRBD1 as a possible D gene (6 bases). CDR3 size: 14 residues. V lost 6 bases and J 5 bases, leaving 19 bases between the germline ends. Germline CDR1 DFQATT, CDR2 SNEGSKA (reference sequence). CDR3 in amino acids: CSARTSLGGTEAFF. The CDR3 DNA reads as TGCAGTGCCCGGACCTCCCTAGGGGGAACTGAAGCTTTCTTT.

In this sample, this clonotype turned up a few times. The chain has TRBV2 and TRBJ2-7; TRBD1 aligns across 7 bases. V was pared by 6 bases and J by 7 bases, with 15 bases of the junction left unmatched. The CDR3 covers 15 residues. Looked up from germline, CDR1 is SNHLY and CDR2 is FYNNEI. For the CDR3, the DNA is TGTGCCAGCAGCTTCCCGGGACAGCCTCTACCAGAGCAGTACTTC. This translates into CASSFPGQPLPEQYF.

This clonotype was counted a few times. The J gene is TRBJ2-1, the V gene TRBV7-2; 7 bases align to TRBD2. The CDR3 has 13 amino acids. V lost 7 bases and J lost 6; bases outside the gene matches: 6. Germline CDR1 and CDR2: SGHTA and FQGNSA. The CDR3 sequence: CASNWGGANEQFF. DNA of the CDR3: TGTGCCAGCAATTGGGGAGGGGCCAATGAGCAGTTCTTC. Based on the CDR3 plus reference TRBV7-2 and TRBJ2-1, the full variable domain is GAGVSQSPSNKVTEKGKDVELRCDPISGHTALYWYRQSLGQGLEFLIYFQGNSAPDKSGLPSDRFSAERTGGSVSTLTIQRTQQEDSAVYLCASNWGGANEQFFGPGTRLTVL.

V gene TRBV2 combines with J gene TRBJ2-2, with TRBD1 matching over 12 bases. This CDR3 spans 14 amino acids. CDR1 is SNHLY and CDR2 is FYNNEI in the germline V gene. J lost 11 bases, V lost 4 bases, and 5 bases had no gene match. In nucleotides, the CDR3 is TGTGCCAGCAGTGTGGGACAGGGGGCTGTTGAGCTGTTTTTT. This gives the protein CASSVGQGAVELFF.

This clonotype was counted only a few times. V gene TRBV2 combines with J gene TRBJ2-1; 7 bases match TRBD2. With V trimmed by 3 bases and J by 14 bases, 10 bases remained unmatched. CDR3 length: 13 residues. CDR1 is SNHLY, CDR2 FYNNEI, per germline. CDR3 in DNA: TGTGCCAGCAGTGAGACTAGCAGAGCGGGTGAGTTCTTC. Its protein product is CASSETSRAGEFF.

This clonotype was counted a few times. The chain joins TRBV5-1 to TRBJ2-3; TRBD1 is a possible D gene (5 bases). Germline V gene lookup returns CDR1 SGHRS and CDR2 YFSETQ. Deletions cut 1 base from V and 0 bases from J, with 9 bases between. The CDR3 is 15 residues long. CDR3: CASSLKGPSTDTQYF. CDR3 bases: TGCGCCAGCAGCTTGAAGGGGCCCAGCACAGATACGCAGTATTTT.

This clonotype was counted a few times. The chain carries TRBV27 and TRBJ1-5, with 7 bases matching TRBD1. Germline CDR1 reads MNHEY; CDR2 reads SMNVEV (reference sequence). The CDR3 sequence is 14 residues long. Trimming took 8 bases from V and 2 from J; bases not matched to a gene: 6. This chain's CDR3 is CASAGGMGNQPQHF. In DNA form, the CDR3 reads TGTGCCAGCGCAGGGGGAATGGGCAATCAGCCCCAGCATTTT.

The chain employs TRBV20-1 and TRBJ2-5; D is ambiguous. This CDR3 is built from 12 residues. CDR1 is DFQATT, CDR2 SNEGSKA, per germline (reference sequence). The V gene lost 2 bases and the J gene lost 0 bases, with 4 bases spanning the gap. CDR3 amino acids: CSARQDQETQYF. Written as DNA, the CDR3 is TGCAGTGCTAGACAGGACCAAGAGACCCAGTACTTC.

This clonotype is a singleton in its sample. The DNA for the CDR3 is TGTGCCAGCAGCTTAGTGGGCCATACTCAGGGCTATGGCTACACCTTC. It is translated as CASSLVGHTQGYGYTF. The chain couples TRBV11-2 to TRBJ1-2; D may be TRBD1 (5 bases). This CDR3 has 16 residues. Trimming removed 1 base from V and 4 bases from J, with 16 bases in between. Per the germline V gene, CDR1 is SGHAT and CDR2 is FQNNGV.

The chain combines TRBV20-1 with TRBJ2-1; 14 bases align to TRBD2. The junction had 2 bases not matched to a gene; V was cut back by 4 bases and J by 6 bases. The germline CDR1 and CDR2 sequences are DFQATT and SNEGSKA (reference sequence). The CDR3 is 14 residues long. The CDR3 bases are TGCAGTGCTATGACTAGCGGGGGGGCCAATGAGCAGTTCTTC. This translates into CSAMTSGGANEQFF.

This clonotype was seen repeatedly, ten times or more. The rearrangement uses TRBV5-5 and TRBJ1-2, with D possibly TRBD1 on 5 matching bases. This CDR3 has 15 amino acids. V was pared by 0 bases and J by 5 bases, with 14 bases between. Looked up from germline, CDR1 is SGHKS and CDR2 is YYEKEE (reference sequence). In nucleotides, the CDR3 is TGTGCCAGCAGCTTGGCGGAGGGGTTTCAGTATGGCTACACCTTC. It is translated as CASSLAEGFQYGYTF.

The V gene is TRBV20-1, the J gene TRBJ2-7; either TRBD1 or TRBD2 may fit D (5 bases each). Germline lookup yields CDR1 DFQATT and CDR2 SNEGSKA (reference sequence). The CDR3 loop spans 11 amino acids. Trimming left V 6 bases short and J 4 bases short, with 10 bases between. CDR3 coding DNA: TGCAGTGCCTCAGGGAGATACGAGCAGTACTTC. Translating it yields CSASGRYEQYF.

There are a few counts of this clonotype. CDR3 DNA: TGTGCCAGCAGCGCGACTGGGACAGGCTATGGCTACACCTTC. Amino acid sequence: CASSATGTGYGYTF. The rearrangement uses TRBV9 and TRBJ1-2, with 8 bases that match TRBD1. Trimming cost V 3 bases and J 4 bases; bases outside gene matches: 5. The CDR3 sequence is 14 residues long. The germline CDR1 and CDR2 sequences are SGDLS and YYNGEE.

This clonotype was observed at least ten times. The chain links TRBV24-1 to TRBJ1-2; D not resolved. Between the trimmed V and J ends, which lost 9 bases and 5 bases, there was a span of 12 bases. The CDR3 sequence is 12 residues long. Per the germline V gene, CDR1 is KGHDR and CDR2 is SFDVKD. The CDR3 nucleotides read TGTGCCACCCCTATGGCGAAATATGGCTACACCTTC. Its translation: CATPMAKYGYTF.

The CDR3 region is CSARETGTENSPLHF. The CDR3, as DNA: TGCAGTGCTAGAGAAACCGGGACAGAGAATTCACCCCTCCACTTT. The chain links TRBV20-1 to TRBJ1-6; 7 bases are a match to TRBD1. Trimming at V came to 0 bases and at J to 7 bases, leaving 6 bases not matched to a gene. The germline V gene has CDR1 DFQATT and CDR2 SNEGSKA (reference sequence). The CDR3 sequence is 15 residues long.

This clonotype has just a few counts. V usage is TRBV27 and J usage is TRBJ1-1, with TRBD1 matching over 11 bases. The junction had 7 bases not matched to a gene; V was cut back by 6 bases and J by 4 bases. The germline CDR1 and CDR2 sequences are MNHEY and SMNVEV (reference sequence). This CDR3 spans 15 amino acids. This CDR3 reads CASSPRGQGGTEAFF. As DNA, the CDR3 is TGTGCCAGCAGCCCACGGGGACAGGGGGGCACTGAAGCTTTCTTT.

With regard to this clonotype: This could be a read error, since a much larger clone is one nucleotide away. This chain connects TRBV5-1 to TRBJ2-5; 7 bases agree with TRBD2. Per germline, CDR1 SGHRS and CDR2 YFSETQ. Germline trimming cut 4 bases from V and 0 bases from J; bases unmatched to any gene: 3. The CDR3 contains 14 residues. DNA for the CDR3: TGCGCCAGCAGCGCAGGGACTAACCAAGAGACCCAGTACTTC. Residues: CASSAGTNQETQYF.

The J gene is TRBJ2-2, the V gene TRBV24-1, with a possible D match to TRBD2 (5 bases). Germline assignment: CDR1 KGHDR and CDR2 SFDVKD. There are 16 residues in the CDR3. The ends were cut back, 2 bases at V and 0 bases at J, with 9 bases in the middle. CDR3 in amino acids: CATSDYGVSNTGELFF. CDR3 in DNA: TGTGCCACCAGTGATTACGGGGTCTCGAACACCGGGGAGCTGTTTTTT.